There are a few counts of the clone carrying this T cell receptor (beta chain). As yet, its antigen is unknown. With iRepertoire HTBI primers and Arm-PCR of CDR3 regions, TCR beta libraries were built. In TCRdb, the multiplex PCR reads were re-called with MiXCR into one record per CDR3 protein. Altogether 350,000 to 450,000 distinct CDR3 sequences are present, 15% being singletons, with the ten largest covering roughly 17%. This sample is part of a study of regulatory T cells in long-lasting Graves disease. Study outcomes and limitations: Persistent disease favored TRBV28, TRBJ1-2 and TRBJ2-5.

Looked up from germline, CDR1 is LNHDA and CDR2 is SQIVND (reference sequence). The CDR3 sequence is 15 residues long. Unmatched junction bases numbered 5, after V lost 3 bases and J lost 4 bases. The time point: newly diagnosed GD, antithyroid drugs for less than 3 months. The authors made the TCR library using RNA they extracted from PBMCs. A nine-milliliter sample of peripheral blood was drawn into EDTA tubes. The data were also submitted as part of a second study, on T cells in Graves' hyperthyroidism and ophthalmopathy. That study adds: Hyperthyroidism, newly diagnosed and lasting under 2 months, affected patients aged 18 to 65. The primer set for the first-round RT-PCR of the TCR CDR3 was HTBI.

This clonotype originated in a woman aged 25 to 39 with Graves disease. The rearrangement uses TRBV19 and TRBJ2-1; TRBD2 aligns across 8 bases. The material sequenced was peripheral blood mononuclear cells (PBMCs), taken at new diagnosis, from a patient treated with antithyroid drugs. Here the CDR3 reads CASSMASGSYNEQFF. The DNA for the CDR3 is TGTGCCAGTAGTATGGCGAGCGGGAGTTACAATGAGCAGTTCTTC.